These T cell receptor beta chains were read from a single sample in a study of cytomegalovirus exposure and HLA in healthy donors. Here immunoSEQ multiplex PCR was the method, and the copy in TCRdb shows in-frame clones only, minus some. The table records 95,000 to 150,000 clones, 95% to 97% of them present only once. Sequencing was carried out using PBMCs. The receptors were sampled from a man aged 18 to 29 in good health and CMV-seronegative. CDR3s include the opening cysteine and the closing phenylalanine or tryptophan. A D gene is named only where the DNA matches it firmly. For some rows the clone size is stated as once, few or many, or as a class when expanded; others skip it.

V: TRBV30
J: TRBJ1-2
D: .
size: once
DNA: TGTGCCTGGAGTCCAGGATATGGCTACACCTTC
CDR3: CAWSPGYGYTF

V: TRBV19
J: TRBJ2-1
D: TRBD2
size: few
DNA: TGTGCCACTACGACTAGCGGGAATCCCTTTCTATTCAATGAGCAGTTCTTC
CDR3: CATTTSGNPFLFNEQFF

V: TRBV11-2
J: TRBJ2-3
D: .
size: .
DNA: TGTGCCAGCAGCTTCTCTAGCGTTAGCACAGATACGCAGTATTTT
CDR3: CASSFSSVSTDTQYF

V: TRBV7-6
J: TRBJ2-3
D: TRBD1
size: .
DNA: TGTGCCAGCAGCTTGAGGACAGGGGGAACAGATACGCAGTATTTT
CDR3: CASSLRTGGTDTQYF

V: TRBV28
J: TRBJ1-2
D: .
size: once
DNA: TGTGCCAGCAGACCTTCATCCTGGGCCATTAACTATGGCTACACCTTC
CDR3: CASRPSSWAINYGYTF

V: TRBV11-2
J: TRBJ2-1
D: .
size: few
DNA: TGTGCCAGCAGGGGCGGGCCCTACAATGAGCAGTTCTTC
CDR3: CASRGGPYNEQFF

V: TRBV11-2
J: TRBJ2-1
D: TRBD2
size: .
DNA: TGTGCCAGCAGCTCCCCCCTGGTAGCGGGAGGAGGCTACAATGAGCAGTTCTTC
CDR3: CASSSPLVAGGGYNEQFF

V: TRBV6-1
J: TRBJ2-3
D: TRBD1
size: .
DNA: TGTGCCAGCAGTGAAGCGCGCAGGGGGCGCAGGGATACGCAGTATTTT
CDR3: CASSEARRGRRDTQYF

V: TRBV19
J: TRBJ1-2
D: TRBD1
size: .
DNA: TGTGCCAGTAGTACAGTCCGGGACAGGGAAGTGTGGAACTATGGCTACACCTTC
CDR3: CASSTVRDREVWNYGYTF

V: TRBV6-6
J: TRBJ2-1
D: TRBD1
size: .
DNA: TGTGCCACTGTCCGGGACAGGTACAATGAGCAGTTCTTC
CDR3: CATVRDRYNEQFF

V: TRBV7-7
J: TRBJ2-3
D: TRBD1
size: .
DNA: TGTGCCAGCAGCCGGGGACAGGGGGGAACAGATACGCAGTATTTT
CDR3: CASSRGQGGTDTQYF

V: TRBV6-1
J: TRBJ2-2
D: .
size: .
DNA: TGTGCCAGCAGAACGGGGATCGGGGAGCTGTTTTTT
CDR3: CASRTGIGELFF

V: TRBV2
J: TRBJ1-2
D: TRBD1
size: .
DNA: TGTGCCAGCAGGGACAGGTATGGCTACACCTTC
CDR3: CASRDRYGYTF

V: TRBV9
J: TRBJ2-1
D: .
size: .
DNA: TGTGCCAGCAGCCCAACAGACAATGAGCAGTTCTTC
CDR3: CASSPTDNEQFF

V: TRBV23-1
J: TRBJ1-1
D: TRBD1
size: .
DNA: TGCGCCAGCAGCCGAGGAAGGGGGAACAGGGGGCAGAACACTGAAGCTTTCTTT
CDR3: CASSRGRGNRGQNTEAFF

V: TRBV6-5
J: TRBJ1-3
D: TRBD1
size: .
DNA: TGTGCCAGCACCAGGGGGCCTCCTGGAAACACCATATATTTT
CDR3: CASTRGPPGNTIYF

V: TRBV5-6
J: TRBJ2-3
D: .
size: .
DNA: TGTGCCAGCAGCCCCCCGGGGGCAGATACGCAGTATTTT
CDR3: CASSPPGADTQYF

V: TRBV28
J: TRBJ1-2
D: .
size: once
DNA: TGTGCCAGTGAACGGTCGGGGGTAGGGACTAGCTATGGCTACACCTTC
CDR3: CASERSGVGTSYGYTF

V: TRBV7-8
J: TRBJ1-2
D: .
size: .
DNA: TGTGCCAGCAGCTTAGCGTCAGTCAGAAAATCAGATCCCTTAGACTCTAACTATGGCTACACCTTC
CDR3: CASSLASVRKSDPLDSNYGYTF

V: TRBV27
J: TRBJ2-2
D: TRBD1
size: .
DNA: TGTGCCAGCAGCCCTCGACAGGGATCCACCGGGGAGCTGTTTTTT
CDR3: CASSPRQGSTGELFF

V: TRBV21-1
J: TRBJ2-7
D: .
size: few
DNA: TGTGCCCCCAGCGGGAGGTCCTACGAGCAGTACTTC
CDR3: CAPSGRSYEQYF

V: TRBV7-9
J: TRBJ2-7
D: .
size: .
DNA: TGTGCCAGCAGCCATCCGCGGGGCTACGAGCAGTACTTC
CDR3: CASSHPRGYEQYF

V: TRBV28
J: TRBJ2-7
D: TRBD2
size: .
DNA: TGTGCCAGCAGATCGGGACTAGCGGGACGCGGAGTGGGCGAGCAGTACTTC
CDR3: CASRSGLAGRGVGEQYF

V: TRBV11-2
J: TRBJ1-1
D: .
size: .
DNA: TGTGCCAGCAGCTCCCCAGGGTTACTTAACACTGAAGCTTTCTTT
CDR3: CASSSPGLLNTEAFF

V: TRBV10-1
J: TRBJ2-1
D: .
size: .
DNA: TGCGCCAGCAGTCTATCGGTTGAGCAGTTCTTC
CDR3: CASSLSVEQFF

V: TRBV4-1
J: TRBJ2-1
D: .
size: .
DNA: TGCGCCAGCAGCTACACCCCGGGGGACAATGAGCAGTTCTTC
CDR3: CASSYTPGDNEQFF

V: TRBV5-1
J: TRBJ1-3
D: .
size: .
DNA: TGCGCCAGCAGCTTGTTTTCCGGTGATGCTGGAAACACCATATATTTT
CDR3: CASSLFSGDAGNTIYF

V: TRBV28
J: TRBJ2-6
D: .
size: .
DNA: TGTGCCAGCAGTTTTGGCCCCTCTGGGGCCAACGTCCTGACTTTC
CDR3: CASSFGPSGANVLTF

V: TRBV7-2
J: TRBJ1-3
D: .
size: .
DNA: TGTGCCAGCAGCTTAGGGGCGAGCTCTGGAAACACCATATATTTT
CDR3: CASSLGASSGNTIYF

V: TRBV27
J: TRBJ1-2
D: TRBD1
size: .
DNA: TGTGCCAGCAGTACTCGACAGGGGGCGGATGGCTACACCTTC
CDR3: CASSTRQGADGYTF

V: TRBV10-1
J: TRBJ1-1
D: .
size: .
DNA: TGCGCCAGCAGTGAAGTTCAGGGAGGCACTGAAGCTTTCTTT
CDR3: CASSEVQGGTEAFF

V: TRBV4-3
J: TRBJ2-7
D: TRBD1
size: .
DNA: TGCGCCAGCAGCCAAGACACAGGGGGTGGCACCTACGAGCAGTACTTC
CDR3: CASSQDTGGGTYEQYF

V: TRBV28
J: TRBJ1-1
D: .
size: .
DNA: TGTGCCAGCAGCCTGACAATAACTGAAGCTTTCTTT
CDR3: CASSLTITEAFF

V: TRBV4-2
J: TRBJ1-4
D: TRBD1
size: .
DNA: TGTGCCAGCAGCCCTCAAGAGGGGGACAGGGGCCTTTCCGGGGGAAAACTGTTTTTT
CDR3: CASSPQEGDRGLSGGKLFF

V: TRBV9
J: TRBJ2-1
D: TRBD1
size: .
DNA: TGTGCCAGCAGCCAGAGGGGGCTGGCAAGCTCCTACAATGAGCAGTTCTTC
CDR3: CASSQRGLASSYNEQFF

V: TRBV5-4
J: TRBJ2-7
D: .
size: .
DNA: TGTGCCAGCAGCTCCACAGCTTCCTACGAGCAGTACTTC
CDR3: CASSSTASYEQYF

V: TRBV5-5
J: TRBJ2-2
D: .
size: .
DNA: TGTGCCAGCAGCTTGGACAGGGCTTACACCGGGGAGCTGTTTTTT
CDR3: CASSLDRAYTGELFF

V: TRBV28
J: TRBJ1-2
D: TRBD1
size: .
DNA: TGTGCCAGCAGTAGTCCCGGGACAGGGTTGGGGAACTATGGCTACACCTTC
CDR3: CASSSPGTGLGNYGYTF

V: TRBV30
J: TRBJ1-4
D: TRBD1
size: .
DNA: TGTGCCTCGACAGGGGTAGAGGAAAAACTGTTTTTT
CDR3: CASTGVEEKLFF

V: TRBV9
J: TRBJ2-2
D: TRBD2
size: .
DNA: TGTGCCAGCTCGAGCGGGATAAACACCGGGGAGCTGTTTTTT
CDR3: CASSSGINTGELFF

V: TRBV5-5
J: TRBJ2-7
D: .
size: .
DNA: TGTGCCAGCAGCTTGGGGGTAGCGGTATACGAGCAGTACTTC
CDR3: CASSLGVAVYEQYF

V: TRBV6-5
J: TRBJ1-3
D: .
size: once
DNA: TGTGCCACCACCCCACGACTCAGCTCTGGAAACACCATATATTTT
CDR3: CATTPRLSSGNTIYF

V: TRBV5-1
J: TRBJ2-3
D: TRBD1
size: .
DNA: TGCGCCAGCAGTGATCAGGACAGGGGCCCAGATACGCAGTATTTT
CDR3: CASSDQDRGPDTQYF

V: TRBV11-2
J: TRBJ1-5
D: TRBD1
size: .
DNA: TGTGCCAGCAGCCAAAGGGACAGGGGGCATCAGCCCCAGCATTTT
CDR3: CASSQRDRGHQPQHF

V: TRBV25-1
J: TRBJ2-7
D: .
size: .
DNA: TGTGCCAGCAGTGAATTAGGCCTCAGGGGTTACGAGCAGTACTTC
CDR3: CASSELGLRGYEQYF

V: TRBV14
J: TRBJ2-7
D: .
size: .
DNA: TGTGCCAGCAGCCAAGGTCAGGGGGGCTCCTACGAGCAGTACTTC
CDR3: CASSQGQGGSYEQYF

V: TRBV6-5
J: TRBJ1-4
D: .
size: .
DNA: TGTGCCAGCAGGTCAGGGGTTGCAACTAATGAAAAACTGTTTTTT
CDR3: CASRSGVATNEKLFF

V: TRBV6-4
J: TRBJ2-1
D: .
size: .
DNA: TGTGCCAGCAGTGACGGGTGGGCCGAATACAATGAGCAGTTCTTC
CDR3: CASSDGWAEYNEQFF

V: TRBV4-3
J: TRBJ2-5
D: .
size: .
DNA: TGCGCCAGCAGCCTCAAGGACCCGGGGGAGACCCAGTACTTC
CDR3: CASSLKDPGETQYF

V: TRBV15
J: TRBJ2-7
D: .
size: .
DNA: TGTGCCACCAGCAGAGAAGGCGGAGCCCCCTCGGAGCAGTACTTC
CDR3: CATSREGGAPSEQYF

V: TRBV6-4
J: TRBJ2-1
D: TRBD1
size: .
DNA: TGTGCCAGCAGTGAGGAAAGGGGGCCGGGTGAGCAGTTCTTC
CDR3: CASSEERGPGEQFF